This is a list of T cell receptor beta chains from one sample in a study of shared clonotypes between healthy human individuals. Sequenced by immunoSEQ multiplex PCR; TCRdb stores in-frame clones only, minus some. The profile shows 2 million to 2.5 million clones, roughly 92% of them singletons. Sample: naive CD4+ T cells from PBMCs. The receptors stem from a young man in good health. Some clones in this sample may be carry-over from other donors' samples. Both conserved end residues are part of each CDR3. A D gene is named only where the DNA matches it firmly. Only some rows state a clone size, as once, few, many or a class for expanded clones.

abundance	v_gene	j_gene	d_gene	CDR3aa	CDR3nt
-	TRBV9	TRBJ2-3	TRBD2	CASSPSGGRSTDTQYF	TGTGCCAGCAGCCCGAGCGGGGGGCGCAGCACAGATACGCAGTATTTT
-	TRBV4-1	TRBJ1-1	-	CASSQSRATGVTEAFF	TGCGCCAGCAGCCAAAGCCGAGCGACGGGGGTCACTGAAGCTTTCTTT
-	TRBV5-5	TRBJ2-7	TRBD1	CASSLMTGRDEQYF	TGTGCCAGCAGCTTGATGACAGGGCGGGACGAGCAGTACTTC
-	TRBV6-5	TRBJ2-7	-	CASSSQGLGSSYEQYF	TGTGCCAGCAGTTCACAGGGTCTAGGTAGCTCCTACGAGCAGTACTTC
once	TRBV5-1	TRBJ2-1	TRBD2	CASSFGGSGANEQFF	TGCGCCAGCAGCTTTGGGGGAAGCGGGGCCAATGAGCAGTTCTTC
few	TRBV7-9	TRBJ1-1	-	CASSLVRAEEAFF	TGTGCCAGCAGCTTAGTTAGGGCAGAGGAAGCTTTCTTT
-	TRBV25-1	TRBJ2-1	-	CASSPSIVGGDEQFF	TGTGCCAGCAGTCCCTCAATAGTGGGGGGAGATGAGCAGTTCTTC
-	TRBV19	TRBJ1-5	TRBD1	CASSPSNRGQPQHF	TGTGCCAGTAGCCCCTCTAACAGGGGACAGCCCCAGCATTTT
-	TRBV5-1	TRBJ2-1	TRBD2	CASSFSGSSYEQFF	TGCGCCAGCAGCTTCAGCGGGAGTTCCTATGAGCAGTTCTTC
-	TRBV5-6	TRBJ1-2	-	CASSLIRGNYGYTF	TGTGCCAGCAGCTTAATAAGGGGTAACTATGGCTACACCTTC
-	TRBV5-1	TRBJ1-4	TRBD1	CASSTRQGSTNEKLFF	TGCGCCAGCAGCACACGACAGGGATCCACTAATGAAAAACTGTTTTTT
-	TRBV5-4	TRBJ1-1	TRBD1	CASSAATGGGTEAFF	TGTGCCAGCAGCGCCGCGACAGGGGGGGGCACTGAAGCTTTCTTT
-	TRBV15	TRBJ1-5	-	CATSGARGMEPQHF	TGTGCCACCAGCGGGGCGAGGGGCATGGAGCCCCAGCATTTT
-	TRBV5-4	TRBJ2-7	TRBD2	CASSRGTRTYEQYF	TGTGCCAGCAGCCGCGGGACTAGAACCTACGAGCAGTACTTC
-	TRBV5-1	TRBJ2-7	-	CASSGATDVQYEQYF	TGCGCCAGCAGCGGGGCGACAGACGTCCAGTACGAGCAGTACTTC
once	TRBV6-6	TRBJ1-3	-	CASTQQGGGNTIYF	TGTGCCAGCACCCAACAGGGAGGAGGAAACACCATATATTTT
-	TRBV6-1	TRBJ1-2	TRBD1	CASSELRDRGLYGYTF	TGTGCCAGCAGTGAACTCCGGGACAGGGGGCTTTATGGCTACACCTTC
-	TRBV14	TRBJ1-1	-	CASSQDWGRMNTEAFF	TGTGCCAGCAGCCAAGATTGGGGACGGATGAACACTGAAGCTTTCTTT
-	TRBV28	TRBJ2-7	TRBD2	CATSWHSGGTDEQYF	TGTGCCACCTCCTGGCACTCGGGAGGCACGGACGAGCAGTACTTC
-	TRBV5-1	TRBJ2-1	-	CASSPQGSYNEQFF	TGCGCCAGCAGCCCACAGGGATCCTACAATGAGCAGTTCTTC